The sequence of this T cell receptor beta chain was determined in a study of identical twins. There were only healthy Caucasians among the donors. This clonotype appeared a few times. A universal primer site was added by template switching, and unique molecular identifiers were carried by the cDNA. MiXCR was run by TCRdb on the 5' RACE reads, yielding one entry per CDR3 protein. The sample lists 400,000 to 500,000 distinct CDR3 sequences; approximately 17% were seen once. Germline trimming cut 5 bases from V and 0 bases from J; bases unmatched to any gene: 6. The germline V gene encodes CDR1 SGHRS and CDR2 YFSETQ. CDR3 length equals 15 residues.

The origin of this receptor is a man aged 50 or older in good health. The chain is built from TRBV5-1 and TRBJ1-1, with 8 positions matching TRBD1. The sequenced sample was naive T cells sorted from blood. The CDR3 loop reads CASSNPTGVNTEAFF. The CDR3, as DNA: TGCGCCAGCAGTAACCCGACAGGGGTGAACACTGAAGCTTTCTTT.